The clone carrying this T cell receptor beta chain was counted between two and nine times. The antigen is undetermined. These data are taken from a study of T-cell memory formation after mild COVID-19. Study outcomes and limitations: Cross-reactive memory appears to have joined, as suggested by some responding clones showing up in pre-infection memory.

Barcoded TCR alpha and TCR beta cDNA libraries with UMIs came from 5'RACE using constant-segment primers. TCRdb recomputed calls from the 5' RACE reads with MiXCR, one row per CDR3 protein. The sample carries about 140,000 distinct CDR3 sequences, approximately 25% recorded once. This receptor was taken from an adult woman who had mild COVID-19 (a few samples of this study predate the infection). Cell type and time point are not known. Sequenced: PBMCs or a T cell subset sorted from them (not recorded which).

The CDR3 DNA follows: TGTGCCAGCAGCCCCGGACAGGCTGATGAGCAGTTCTTC. Translated, it gives CASSPGQADEQFF. This sequence joins TRBV5-6 and TRBJ2-1; 7 positions agree with TRBD1. Per germline, CDR1 SGHDT and CDR2 YYEEEE. V was clipped by 4 bases and J by 8 bases; unmatched bases: 6. The CDR3 is made up of 13 amino acids.